What follows are 21 T cell receptor beta chains derived from one specimen sequenced in a study of blood T cell repertoires in COVID-19. The assay was immunoSEQ multiplex PCR, and TCRdb's table has in-frame clones only and misses some. The sample includes around 380,000 clones, more than 75% of them seen just once. Sequenced input: PBMCs or T cells enriched from blood (not recorded which). These receptors were collected from a man aged 30-40 years who had recovered from COVID-19.

V gene TRBV6-1 combines with J gene TRBJ2-1; the match to TRBD1 covers 11 bases. Trimming took 6 bases from V and 6 from J; bases not matched to a gene: 4. There are 14 residues in the CDR3. CDR1 and CDR2 (germline): MNHNS, SASEGT. This chain's CDR3 is CASRPGTGGNEQFF. The DNA for the CDR3 is TGTGCCAGCAGACCCGGGACAGGGGGCAATGAGCAGTTCTTC.

The genes are TRBV30 and TRBJ2-7; the match to TRBD1 covers 8 bases. The ends lost 1 base at V and 4 bases at J; junction bases unmatched: 3. The CDR3 consists of 13 residues. Germline CDR1 reads GTSNPN; CDR2 reads SVGIG (reference sequence). The CDR3 sequence: CAWSGQGAYEQYF. CDR3 sequence (DNA): TGTGCCTGGAGTGGTCAGGGGGCGTACGAGCAGTACTTC. The full variable domain, in which reference TRBV30 and TRBJ2-7 provide the parts outside the CDR3, is SQTIHQWPATLVQPVGSPLSLECTVEGTSNPNLYWYRQAAGRGLQLLFYSVGIGQISSEVPQNLSASRPQDRQFILSSKKLLLSDSGFYLCAWSGQGAYEQYFGPGTRLTVT.

This chain connects TRBV9 to TRBJ2-7, with TRBD1 identical over 9 bases. CDR3 length: 14 amino acids. V gave up 4 bases and J gave up 5 bases; unmatched junction bases: 7. Germline CDR1 is SGDLS and CDR2 is YYNGEE. The CDR3 DNA follows: TGTGCCAGCAGCCCCGGGACAGGGCCCCACGAGCAGTACTTC. Amino acid sequence: CASSPGTGPHEQYF. The full variable domain, its missing parts supplied by reference TRBV9 and TRBJ2-7, is DSGVTQTPKHLITATGQRVTLRCSPRSGDLSVYWYQQSLDQGLQFLIQYYNGEERAKGNILERFSAQQFPDLHSELNLSSLELGDSALYFCASSPGTGPHEQYFGPGTRLTVT.

The chain links TRBV7-9 to TRBJ2-5; no firm D call. Germline V CDR1 and CDR2: SEHNR, FQNEAQ (reference sequence). CDR3 size: 12 residues. V was cut by 5 bases and J by 6 bases, with 10 bases left in between. CDR3 nucleotide sequence: TGTGCCAGCAGCCCCGACTGGCAGACCCAGTACTTC. This gives the protein CASSPDWQTQYF.

The V and J genes are TRBV5-4 and TRBJ2-3, with 9 bases identical to TRBD2. V shed 0 bases and J 3 bases; nucleotides not matched to a gene: 5. The CDR3 length is 16 residues. Germline assignment: CDR1 SGHNT and CDR2 YYREEE (reference sequence). This CDR3 is CASSLVGLATTDTQYF. The CDR3 DNA follows: TGTGCCAGCAGCTTGGTCGGACTAGCGACGACAGATACGCAGTATTTT. The full variable domain, with the rest looked up from reference TRBV5-4 and TRBJ2-3, is ETGVTQSPTHLIKTRGQQVTLRCSSQSGHNTVSWYQQALGQGPQFIFQYYREEENGRGNFPPRFSGLQFPNYSSELNVNALELDDSALYLCASSLVGLATTDTQYFGPGTRLTVL.

The chain joins TRBV6-5 to TRBJ1-5, with TRBD1 matching over 7 bases. In germline, CDR1 is MNHEY, CDR2 SVGAGI. The J segment lost 1 base and the V segment lost 6 bases, leaving 6 bases of the junction unmatched. CDR3 length equals 15 residues. This CDR3 reads CASSHGTVSNQPQHF. CDR3 in DNA: TGTGCCAGCAGCCACGGGACAGTCAGCAATCAGCCCCAGCATTTT.

The chain uses TRBV7-9 and TRBJ1-1; the match to TRBD1 covers 7 bases. Looked up from germline, CDR1 is SEHNR and CDR2 is FQNEAQ (reference sequence). This CDR3 is built from 12 residues. J gave up 8 bases and V 0 bases, and 0 bases lay outside the gene matches. The chain's CDR3 is CASSLATGEAFF. The CDR3 DNA sequence: TGTGCCAGCAGCTTAGCGACAGGGGAAGCTTTCTTT.

J is TRBJ2-2 and V is TRBV7-8; 9 positions match TRBD2. This CDR3 has 14 amino acids. Germline CDR1 is SGHVS and CDR2 is FQNEAQ. J lost 3 bases, V lost 6 bases, and 2 bases had no gene match. The CDR3 bases are TGTGCCAGCAGGGGACTAGCCTACACCGGGGAGCTGTTTTTT. This translates into CASRGLAYTGELFF.

This chain connects TRBV29-1 to TRBJ2-1; D may be TRBD1 (7 bases). CDR3 size: 14 residues. V was cut by 5 bases and J by 4 bases, with 15 bases left in between. CDR1 SQVTM and CDR2 ANQGSEA come from the germline V gene. The CDR3 DNA follows: TGCAGCGTTACCAGACAGGGAGGTTACAATGAGCAGTTCTTC. It yields the protein CSVTRQGGYNEQFF.

The chain links TRBV30 to TRBJ1-1; D is possibly TRBD1 (6 bases). Germline V CDR1 and CDR2: GTSNPN, SVGIG (reference sequence). The CDR3 is made up of 15 amino acids. With 1 base removed from V and 4 bases from J, the gap between germline ends came to 16 bases. CDR3 coding DNA: TGTGCCTGGAGTGAGGGGGGGGCAGAGGGCACTGAAGCTTTCTTT. It codes for CAWSEGGAEGTEAFF. The full variable domain, rest sourced from reference TRBV30 and TRBJ1-1, is SQTIHQWPATLVQPVGSPLSLECTVEGTSNPNLYWYRQAAGRGLQLLFYSVGIGQISSEVPQNLSASRPQDRQFILSSKKLLLSDSGFYLCAWSEGGAEGTEAFFGQGTRLTVV.

This chain links TRBV29-1 with TRBJ1-2; 7 bases agree with TRBD1. The germline CDR1 and CDR2 sequences are SQVTM and ANQGSEA. After removal of 4 bases from V and 0 bases from J, the junction contained 8 bases not matched to a gene. CDR3 size: 15 residues. This CDR3 reads CSVVPRDRPNYGYTF. The CDR3, as DNA: TGCAGCGTTGTTCCGAGGGACAGACCTAACTATGGCTACACCTTC.

The chain couples TRBV6-5 to TRBJ1-5; 7 nucleotides line up with TRBD1. CDR1 is MNHEY, CDR2 SVGAGI, per germline. The CDR3 has 15 amino acids. Germline trimming cut 7 bases from V and 1 base from J; bases unmatched to any gene: 7. Written as DNA, the CDR3 is TGTGCCAGCAACGATTTCAGGGGGAGCAATCAGCCCCAGCATTTT. As protein: CASNDFRGSNQPQHF.

This clone has more than one count but fewer than ten. The genes are TRBV14 and TRBJ1-3; D uncertain. CDR3 size: 13 residues. The ends were cut back, 2 bases at V and 4 bases at J, with 6 bases in the middle. Germline V CDR1 and CDR2: SGHDN, FVKESK. CDR3 amino acids: CASSQYLGNTIYF. The CDR3, as DNA: TGTGCCAGCAGCCAATATCTGGGAAACACCATATATTTT.

This clone turned up a few times. The chain carries TRBV5-1 and TRBJ2-3; weak D call: TRBD1 (5 bases). In germline, CDR1 is SGHRS, CDR2 YFSETQ. V shed 2 bases and J shed 2 bases, with 9 bases lying between them. The CDR3 has 14 residues. The CDR3 DNA is TGCGCCAGCAGCTTAGGACAAAACACAGATACGCAGTATTTT. This gives the protein CASSLGQNTDTQYF.

The rearrangement joins TRBV13 to TRBJ1-2, with a tentative D call TRBD1 (6 bases). From germline, CDR1 is PRHDT and CDR2 FYEKMQ (reference sequence). Deletions cut 5 bases from V and 0 bases from J, with 13 bases between. The CDR3 runs to 15 residues. The CDR3 DNA sequence: TGTGCCAGCAGCCGGACAGCATACGCTAACTATGGCTACACCTTC. It yields the protein CASSRTAYANYGYTF.

The chain links TRBV29-1 to TRBJ2-7; maybe TRBD2 (5 bases). The CDR3 has 11 residues. V was trimmed by 7 bases and J by 7 bases, leaving 14 bases between them. CDR1 is SQVTM and CDR2 is ANQGSEA in the germline V gene. CDR3 nucleotide sequence: TGCAGCGCGGGGTTCGGGGTTGAGCAGTACTTC. Translated, it gives CSAGFGVEQYF.

The V call is TRBV5-1, the J call TRBJ1-4; tentative D call: TRBD1 (6 bases). CDR1 and CDR2 from the germline V gene are SGHRS and YFSETQ. Trimming cost V 3 bases and J 0 bases, with 6 bases left between them. This CDR3 comprises 14 residues. CDR3 sequence reads: CASSWTATNEKLFF. The DNA of the CDR3 is TGCGCCAGCAGCTGGACAGCAACTAATGAAAAACTGTTTTTT.

This chain links TRBV6-1 with TRBJ1-1, with no clear D. CDR3 length equals 13 residues. Germline lookup yields CDR1 MNHNS and CDR2 SASEGT. Trimming shortened V by 7 bases and J by 3 bases, and 12 bases separated the two germline ends. CDR3 amino acids: CASTPGLHTEAFF. The CDR3 nucleotides read TGTGCCAGCACCCCAGGTTTGCACACTGAAGCTTTCTTT.

This rearrangement joins TRBV2 to TRBJ2-7; 8 positions match TRBD1. The trim removed 8 bases at V and 3 bases at J, leaving 6 bases unmatched. Germline V gene data show CDR1 as SNHLY and CDR2 as FYNNEI. The CDR3 has 13 residues. CDR3 sequence (DNA): TGTGCCAGCGGAGGACAGGGAAGCTACGAGCAGTACTTC. It codes for CASGGQGSYEQYF. The whole variable domain, remainder taken from reference TRBV2 and TRBJ2-7, is EPEVTQTPSHQVTQMGQEVILRCVPISNHLYFYWYRQILGQKVEFLVSFYNNEISEKSEIFDDQFSVERPDGSNFTLKIRSTKLEDSAMYFCASGGQGSYEQYFGPGTRLTVT.

The CDR3 region is CASRPTGYHEQFF. CDR3 in DNA: TGTGCCAGCAGGCCTACAGGGTATCATGAGCAGTTCTTC. The V and J genes are TRBV6-2 or TRBV6-3 and TRBJ2-1; weak D call: TRBD1 (6 bases). Germline V gene lookup returns CDR1 MNHEY and CDR2 SVGEGT. Trimming shortened V by 6 bases and J by 8 bases, and 14 bases separated the two germline ends. This CDR3 comprises 13 residues.

V and J are TRBV6-5 and TRBJ1-2; 11 bases map to TRBD1. This CDR3 contains 15 residues. Germline V gene lookup returns CDR1 MNHEY and CDR2 SVGAGI. With 3 bases clipped from V and 5 bases from J, the junction kept 5 bases outside the gene matches. In DNA, the CDR3 is TGTGCCAGCAGTTATGGGACAGGGGGGATGTATGGCTACACCTTC. Translating gives CASSYGTGGMYGYTF.